A single sample gave rise to the 15 T cell receptor beta chains below, sequenced in a study of control samples from healthy donors and cancer patients (dated by TCRdb to between 2020 and 2021). Library preparation was by the immunoSEQ multiplex PCR assay. TCRdb took over this immuneACCESS table, retaining in-frame rearrangements with V and J assigned. Such tables are incomplete; in checked studies, under half of the missing clones stem from an unresolved V gene, and the remainder is unexplained. The sample data list 45,000 to 60,000 clones, and about 80% of these were observed just once. The top ten clonotypes cover 10% of the sample. The sample taken for sequencing was blood. Receptor source: a man between 65 and 80 years old in good health.

The chain carries TRBV19 and TRBJ2-6; weak D call: TRBD2 (5 bases). In germline, CDR1 is LNHDA, CDR2 SQIVND (reference sequence). This CDR3 has 19 residues. V gave up 3 bases and J gave up 4 bases, with 22 bases separating them. For the CDR3, the DNA is TGTGCCAGTAGTATTGAGGAGGTACCCTCTCTCTTGGGGGCCAACGTCCTGACTTTC. As protein: CASSIEEVPSLLGANVLTF.

V usage is TRBV2 and J usage is TRBJ1-2; D ambiguous. This CDR3 contains 13 residues. V lost 7 bases to trimming and J lost 4 bases, with 13 bases between them. CDR1 and CDR2 (germline): SNHLY, FYNNEI. The CDR3 loop reads CASIGIGFYGYTF. The CDR3 DNA follows: TGTGCCAGCATCGGAATAGGGTTCTATGGCTACACCTTC.

The J gene is TRBJ2-3, the V gene TRBV7-9, with no clear D. Trimming removed 3 bases at V and 5 bases at J, with 3 bases between. CDR3 length equals 11 residues. Per the germline V gene, CDR1 is SEHNR and CDR2 is FQNEAQ (reference sequence). DNA for the CDR3: TGTGCCAGCAGCTTTAGAGATACGCAGTATTTT. Amino acid sequence: CASSFRDTQYF.

The rearrangement joins TRBV15 to TRBJ1-6; D gene ambiguous. The length of the CDR3 is 18 residues. CDR1 and CDR2 (germline): LNHNV, YYDKDF (reference sequence). Trimming removed 0 bases from V and 8 bases from J, with 20 bases in between. The CDR3 DNA sequence: TGTGCCACCAGCAGAGATCTAGTATTCCAGGATGTAGATTCACCCCTCCACTTT. It encodes CATSRDLVFQDVDSPLHF.

This chain uses TRBV30 with TRBJ1-2, with D perhaps TRBD1 (6 bases). The CDR3 runs 15 residues. Germline V gives CDR1 GTSNPN, CDR2 SVGIG (reference sequence). The V gene lost 2 bases and the J gene lost 8 bases, with 21 bases spanning the gap. The CDR3 region is CAWSTDRRRLSGYTF. CDR3 bases: TGTGCCTGGAGTACGGACAGAAGGAGATTGTCAGGCTACACCTTC.

The chain employs TRBV10-1 and TRBJ2-1, with D uncertain. The CDR3 covers 13 residues. Germline V gene data show CDR1 as WNHNN and CDR2 as SYGVQD (reference sequence). V was shortened by 4 bases and J by 5 bases, with 9 bases between the two germline ends. The DNA of the CDR3 is TGCGCCAGCAGTGCCGGTGGAAACAATGAGCAGTTCTTC. It specifies CASSAGGNNEQFF.

The gene calls are TRBV19 and TRBJ2-3; 12 positions match TRBD2. This CDR3 comprises 16 residues. Per the germline V gene, CDR1 is LNHDA and CDR2 is SQIVND (reference sequence). Trimming at V came to 3 bases and at J to 3 bases, leaving 4 bases not matched to a gene. The CDR3 nucleotides are TGTGCCAGTAGTATGCGGACTAGCGGGACAACAGATACGCAGTATTTT. This encodes CASSMRTSGTTDTQYF.

This clone has just a few counts. J is TRBJ1-5 and V is TRBV28, with 9 bases identical to TRBD1. V lost 6 bases and J lost 6; bases outside the gene matches: 9. Looked up from germline, CDR1 is MDHEN and CDR2 is SYDVKM. CDR3 length: 15 amino acids. CDR3 nucleotide sequence: TGTGCCAGCAGGTACCGGGACAGGGTGATTCAGCCCCAGCATTTT. It yields the protein CASRYRDRVIQPQHF.

The rearrangement uses TRBV28 and TRBJ1-6; the D gene is possibly TRBD1 (5 bases). The CDR3 length is 14 residues. With 9 bases removed from V and 10 bases from J, the gap between germline ends came to 19 bases. Germline CDR1 MDHEN, CDR2 SYDVKM. The CDR3 spells CASFIGGGRSPLHF. In nucleotides, the CDR3 is TGTGCCAGTTTTATCGGGGGAGGGCGGTCACCCCTCCACTTT.

V and J are TRBV10-2 and TRBJ1-4, with a tentative D call TRBD1 (6 bases). The CDR3 covers 14 residues. Deletions cut 6 bases from V and 8 bases from J, with 16 bases between. From germline, CDR1 is WSHSY and CDR2 SAAADI. The CDR3 DNA reads TGCGCCAGCAGGGAAACAGGGCTCGGGGAAAAACTGTTTTTT. This sequence encodes CASRETGLGEKLFF.

This rearrangement joins TRBV11-2 to TRBJ1-6; no definite D call. The CDR3 has 15 amino acids. Germline loops: CDR1 SGHAT, CDR2 FQNNGV. V was trimmed by 6 bases and J by 0 bases, leaving 9 bases between them. The CDR3 nucleotides are TGTGCCAGCAGGCGAAGGAGCTCCTATAATTCACCCCTCCACTTT. Its protein product is CASRRRSSYNSPLHF.

This chain links TRBV28 with TRBJ1-3; D not certain. CDR3 size: 15 residues. V gave up 4 bases and J gave up 0 bases, with 10 bases separating them. Germline V gene sequence: CDR1 MDHEN, CDR2 SYDVKM. The CDR3 coding sequence is TGTGCCAGCAGTTCAGGCCCTAACTCTGGAAACACCATATATTTT. Its protein product is CASSSGPNSGNTIYF.

The rearrangement uses TRBV7-9 and TRBJ1-2; D ambiguous. V was cut by 0 bases and J by 2 bases, with 4 bases left in between. CDR3 size: 13 residues. CDR1 and CDR2 (germline): SEHNR, FQNEAQ (reference sequence). DNA for the CDR3: TGTGCCAGCAGCTTAGCAAGGAACTATGGCTACACCTTC. Protein product: CASSLARNYGYTF.

The chain combines TRBV5-1 with TRBJ2-1; D is undetermined. CDR3 length: 14 residues. CDR1 and CDR2 (germline): SGHRS, YFSETQ. V lost 0 bases and J 1 base, leaving 5 bases between the germline ends. Here the CDR3 DNA reads TGCGCCAGCAGCTTGGCACAGTCCTACAATGAGCAGTTCTTC. This encodes CASSLAQSYNEQFF. Filled out from reference TRBV5-1 and TRBJ2-1, the complete variable domain reads KAGVTQTPRYLIKTRGQQVTLSCSPISGHRSVSWYQQTPGQGLQFLFEYFSETQRNKGNFPGRFSGRQFSNSRSEMNVSTLELGDSALYLCASSLAQSYNEQFFGPGTRLTVL.

This clone was found a few times. The chain has TRBV28 and TRBJ2-7; TRBD2 agrees at 7 bases. The CDR3 runs 13 residues. J lost 3 bases, V lost 6 bases, and 5 bases had no gene match. Per germline, CDR1 MDHEN and CDR2 SYDVKM. The chain's CDR3 is CASRGGTNYEQYF. For the CDR3, the DNA is TGTGCCAGCAGGGGGGGGACCAACTACGAGCAGTACTTC.